Below, 18 T cell receptor beta chains from the same sample are listed, as sequenced in a study of blood T cell repertoires in COVID-19. The protocol was immunoSEQ multiplex PCR, while the TCRdb copy is restricted to in-frame clones and leaves out a portion. The sample includes roughly 70,000 clones, 89% of them seen just once. Sequencing was done on a sample of peripheral blood. The receptors stem from a man older than 75 with acute or convalescent COVID-19.

This chain joins TRBV20-1 and TRBJ2-7, with D perhaps TRBD1 (5 bases). Trimming removed 7 bases from V and 2 bases from J, with 9 bases in between. CDR3 length equals 11 residues. The V gene's germline CDR1 is DFQATT and CDR2 SNEGSKA (reference sequence). CDR3: CSGLGAYEQYF. The CDR3 coding sequence is TGCAGTGGGCTAGGGGCCTACGAGCAGTACTTC.

This sequence joins TRBV12-5 and TRBJ1-1; TRBD1 might be the D (5 bases). V gave up 0 bases and J gave up 7 bases, with 12 bases separating them. Germline values: CDR1 LGHNT, CDR2 FRNRAP. The CDR3 has 14 amino acids. CDR3 nucleotides: TGTGCTAGTGGTTTGGTGTCAGGGCTTGGTGAAGCTTTCTTT. This encodes CASGLVSGLGEAFF.

The chain links TRBV5-1 to TRBJ1-3; 10 positions agree with TRBD1. After removal of 2 bases from V and 4 bases from J, the junction contained 9 bases not matched to a gene. CDR1 and CDR2 (germline): SGHRS, YFSETQ. The CDR3 is 17 amino acids. This CDR3 reads CASSFPIDRGPGNTIYF. As DNA, the CDR3 is TGCGCCAGCAGCTTTCCCATCGACAGGGGGCCAGGAAACACCATATATTTT.

The chain carries TRBV7-8 and TRBJ2-1, with TRBD2 matching over 12 bases. CDR1 and CDR2 (germline): SGHVS, FQNEAQ. This CDR3 contains 16 residues. The ends lost 6 bases at V and 5 bases at J; junction bases unmatched: 8. CDR3: CASSTWTSGTNNEQFF. CDR3 nucleotide sequence: TGTGCCAGCAGTACCTGGACTAGCGGGACAAACAATGAGCAGTTCTTC. The full variable domain, completed using reference TRBV7-8 and TRBJ2-1, is GAGVSQSPRYKVAKRGQDVALRCDPISGHVSLFWYQQALGQGPEFLTYFQNEAQLDKSGLPSDRFFAERPEGSVSTLKIQRTQQEDSAVYLCASSTWTSGTNNEQFFGPGTRLTVL.

The CDR3 DNA is TGTGCCAGTACACCGCGTCTACCGGGACAGCACAATGAGCAGTTCTTC. It encodes CASTPRLPGQHNEQFF. The chain carries TRBV19 and TRBJ2-1; 7 bases agree with TRBD1. Losses at the gene ends were 7 bases for V and 5 bases for J; bases not matched to a gene: 14. Germline CDR1 is LNHDA and CDR2 is SQIVND (reference sequence). The CDR3 has 16 residues.

The chain employs TRBV6-6 and TRBJ1-5; TRBD1 aligns across 11 bases. The CDR3 totals 15 residues. Per the germline V gene, CDR1 is MNHNY and CDR2 is SVGAGI (reference sequence). V was clipped by 5 bases and J by 6 bases; unmatched bases: 6. The CDR3 region has the DNA TGTGCCAGCAGTCCCGGGACAGGGGGAGGTCAGCCCCAGCATTTT. Protein sequence: CASSPGTGGGQPQHF.

The chain combines TRBV19 with TRBJ1-5, with 7 bases aligning to TRBD1. V lost 5 bases to trimming and J lost 4 bases; unmatched junction nucleotides: 5. The CDR3 has 14 amino acids. The V gene's germline CDR1 is LNHDA and CDR2 SQIVND (reference sequence). The CDR3 DNA reads as TGTGCCAGTAGTCGGGCAGGGGGGAATCAGCCCCAGCATTTT. Its translation is CASSRAGGNQPQHF.

J is TRBJ2-6 and V is TRBV3-1 (or the pseudogene TRBV3-2); 8 nucleotides align to TRBD1. This CDR3 contains 18 residues. Per the germline V gene, CDR1 is LGHDT and CDR2 is YNNKEL (reference sequence). With 4 bases clipped from V and 2 bases from J, the junction kept 10 bases outside the gene matches. The CDR3 loop reads CASSRRRTGSTGANVLTF. CDR3 DNA sequence: TGTGCCAGCAGCCGGCGAAGGACAGGGTCTACTGGGGCCAACGTCCTGACTTTC.

CDR3 coding DNA: TGTGCCACCAGCAGAGATGTCACGGTCTCTGGAAACACCATATATTTT. As protein: CATSRDVTVSGNTIYF. The genes are TRBV15 and TRBJ1-3; D not certain. CDR3 length equals 16 residues. Germline V gene data show CDR1 as LNHNV and CDR2 as YYDKDF (reference sequence). V dropped 0 bases and J dropped 0 bases, with 9 bases sitting between them.

V usage is TRBV2 and J usage is TRBJ2-1, with 11 bases aligning to TRBD2. CDR3 length: 15 residues. Germline CDR1 reads SNHLY; CDR2 reads FYNNEI. V lost 4 bases to trimming and J lost 7 bases; unmatched junction nucleotides: 6. The DNA for the CDR3 is TGTGCCAGCAGTGGAGGAGTAGCGGGGGGGAATGAGCAGTTCTTC. Its protein product is CASSGGVAGGNEQFF.

This clone was seen once. The rearrangement links TRBV10-1 to TRBJ2-3, with D tentatively TRBD2 (6 bases). The CDR3 spans 15 residues. Trimming removed 0 bases at V and 2 bases at J, with 9 bases between. Germline values: CDR1 WNHNN, CDR2 SYGVQD (reference sequence). The chain's CDR3 is CASSESGGFTDTQYF. The CDR3 DNA is TGCGCCAGCAGTGAGTCGGGGGGATTCACAGATACGCAGTATTTT.

The chain uses TRBV2 and TRBJ1-5; weak D call: TRBD1 (5 bases). The length of the CDR3 is 12 residues. Germline V CDR1 and CDR2: SNHLY, FYNNEI. Trimming removed 6 bases at V and 7 bases at J, with 10 bases between. The CDR3 here is CASRWGGQPQHF. CDR3 bases: TGTGCCAGCAGATGGGGCGGACAGCCCCAGCATTTT.

The chain's CDR3 is CASGGMGNGYTF. CDR3 DNA: TGTGCCAGCGGAGGGATGGGCAATGGCTACACCTTC. V and J are TRBV5-6 and TRBJ1-2; no clear D gene. Trimming took off 7 bases at V and 6 bases at J, with 13 bases between the two ends. The CDR3 spans 12 residues. Germline CDR1 reads SGHDT; CDR2 reads YYEEEE.

The V and J genes are TRBV5-4 and TRBJ1-3; D is perhaps TRBD1 (6 bases). Trimming cost V 4 bases and J 0 bases, with 17 bases left between them. The V gene's germline CDR1 is SGHNT and CDR2 YYREEE (reference sequence). The CDR3 sequence is 17 residues long. CDR3 region: CASSPPQGSDSGNTIYF. Here the CDR3 DNA reads TGTGCCAGCAGCCCCCCACAGGGTTCCGACTCTGGAAACACCATATATTTT.

The CDR3 sequence is CASSDPTGLAKLFF. CDR3 nucleotide sequence: TGTGCCAGCAGTGACCCAACAGGGCTCGCAAAACTGTTTTTT. The V and J genes are TRBV6-1 and TRBJ1-4, with D tentatively TRBD1 (6 bases). Germline V gene lookup returns CDR1 MNHNS and CDR2 SASEGT. The CDR3 runs to 14 residues. V was trimmed by 3 bases and J by 10 bases, leaving 15 bases between them.

This chain joins TRBV3-1 (or the pseudogene TRBV3-2) and TRBJ1-6, with 7 bases that match TRBD1. This CDR3 has 14 amino acids. J lost 6 bases, V lost 5 bases, and 4 bases had no gene match. From germline, CDR1 is LGHDT and CDR2 YNNKEL (reference sequence). CDR3 coding DNA: TGTGCCAGCAGCTACAGGGGCACTAATTCACCCCTCCACTTT. Translating it yields CASSYRGTNSPLHF.

This clone came up a few times. The CDR3 region has the DNA TGTGCCACCGAGTCTAGTGGCCGAAATGAGCAGTTCTTC. This translates into CATESSGRNEQFF. V usage is TRBV24-1 and J usage is TRBJ2-1; no clear D. Trimming removed 9 bases from V and 7 bases from J, with 15 bases in between. Germline CDR1 KGHDR, CDR2 SFDVKD. This CDR3 has 13 residues.

The rearrangement links TRBV11-2 to TRBJ2-1, with TRBD1 identical over 7 bases. CDR1 SGHAT and CDR2 FQNNGV come from the germline V gene. The CDR3 is 15 residues long. With V trimmed by 4 bases and J by 3 bases, 6 bases remained unmatched. DNA of the CDR3: TGTGCCAGCAGCTCACCGGGACAGTACTACAATGAGCAGTTCTTC. This codes for CASSSPGQYYNEQFF. Full variable domain (missing parts from reference TRBV11-2 and TRBJ2-1): EAGVAQSPRYKIIEKRQSVAFWCNPISGHATLYWYQQILGQGPKLLIQFQNNGVVDDSQLPKDRFSAERLKGVDSTLKIQPAKLEDSAVYLCASSSPGQYYNEQFFGPGTRLTVL.